This T cell receptor beta chain was obtained from a study of CD8+ T cells in alopecia areata. Whole-study context: A 6-month off-drug phase came after tofacitinib, which had lasted 6 to 18 months.

The junction had 6 bases not matched to a gene; V was cut back by 1 base and J by 4 bases. Germline assignment: CDR1 MGHRA and CDR2 YSYEKL. CDR3 length: 15 amino acids. Broader study findings: Many of the expanded lesional clones endured in scalp and blood while on tofacitinib.

In each case, RNA was isolated and then reverse transcribed into cDNA as the sequencing template. Data came from immunoSEQ multiplex PCR; TCRdb stores just in-frame clones and leaves some out. The table records 170,000 or so clones, roughly 50% of them present only once. Notes on this clone: What it recognizes is unknown.

Indicated treatment: oral pan-JAK inhibitor, 5-10 mg twice daily. Obtained from alopecia areata patients were lesional scalp punch biopsies along with peripheral blood. This TCR was sampled from a human donor with alopecia areata. Material: CD8+ T cells sorted from blood, obtained at week 24, from a patient treated with tofacitinib. The chain is built from TRBV4-1 and TRBJ1-2; 7 bases are a match to TRBD1. CDR3 in amino acids: CASSQGPGTVYGYTF. The CDR3 DNA follows: TGCGCCAGCAGCCAAGGCCCCGGGACAGTCTATGGCTACACCTTC.